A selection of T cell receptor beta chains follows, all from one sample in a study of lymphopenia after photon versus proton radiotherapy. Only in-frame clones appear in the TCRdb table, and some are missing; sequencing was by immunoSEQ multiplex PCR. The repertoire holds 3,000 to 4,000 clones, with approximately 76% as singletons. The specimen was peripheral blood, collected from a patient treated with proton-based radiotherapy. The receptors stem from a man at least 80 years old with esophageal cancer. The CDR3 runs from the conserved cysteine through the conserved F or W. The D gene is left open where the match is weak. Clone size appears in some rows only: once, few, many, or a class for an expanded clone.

cdr3_aa: CASSASGPSGGNEFF
cdr3_nt: TGTGCCAGCAGTGCAAGCGGGCCGAGCGGGGGTAACGAGTTCTTC
v_call: TRBV2
j_call: TRBJ2-1
clone_size: -
d_call: TRBD2
cdr3_length: 15

cdr3_aa: CASRPNRDSLETQYF
cdr3_nt: TGTGCCAGCAGGCCAAACCGGGACAGTTTAGAGACCCAGTACTTC
v_call: TRBV6-5
j_call: TRBJ2-5
clone_size: once
d_call: TRBD1
cdr3_length: 15

cdr3_aa: CASSLVTVNTGELFF
cdr3_nt: TGTGCCAGCAGCTTGGTGACAGTGAACACCGGGGAGCTGTTTTTT
v_call: TRBV7-2
j_call: TRBJ2-2
clone_size: -
d_call: -
cdr3_length: 15

cdr3_aa: CASSPLDSGVETQYF
cdr3_nt: TGTGCCAGCAGCCCCCTGGATAGCGGGGTCGAGACCCAGTACTTC
v_call: TRBV7-3
j_call: TRBJ2-5
clone_size: -
d_call: TRBD2
cdr3_length: 15

cdr3_aa: CASSLVGGSSSYNEQFF
cdr3_nt: TGTGCCAGCAGCTTGGTTGGCGGGAGCAGCTCCTACAATGAGCAGTTCTTC
v_call: TRBV7-6
j_call: TRBJ2-1
clone_size: -
d_call: TRBD2
cdr3_length: 17

cdr3_aa: CASSRREAEQFF
cdr3_nt: TGCGCCAGCAGTAGGCGGGAGGCTGAGCAGTTCTTC
v_call: TRBV5-1
j_call: TRBJ2-1
clone_size: -
d_call: TRBD2
cdr3_length: 12

cdr3_aa: CASSYYGGNEQYF
cdr3_nt: TGTGCCAGCAGTTACTACGGGGGTAACGAGCAGTACTTC
v_call: TRBV6-6
j_call: TRBJ2-7
clone_size: -
d_call: -
cdr3_length: 13

cdr3_aa: CASSRGGDLEAFF
cdr3_nt: TGCGCCAGCAGCCGCGGGGGGGACCTTGAAGCTTTCTTT
v_call: TRBV5-1
j_call: TRBJ1-1
clone_size: -
d_call: -
cdr3_length: 13

cdr3_aa: CASSPPRSGGTAPLHF
cdr3_nt: TGTGCCAGCTCACCACCGCGGTCTGGGGGCACGGCACCCCTCCACTTT
v_call: TRBV18
j_call: TRBJ1-6
clone_size: -
d_call: -
cdr3_length: 16

cdr3_aa: CASSSTGWDYGYTF
cdr3_nt: TGTGCCAGCAGTTCCACAGGGTGGGACTATGGCTACACCTTC
v_call: TRBV28
j_call: TRBJ1-2
clone_size: -
d_call: -
cdr3_length: 14

cdr3_aa: CASSLPRVNTEAFF
cdr3_nt: TGTGCCAGCAGCTTGCCACGGGTGAACACTGAAGCTTTCTTT
v_call: TRBV5-8
j_call: TRBJ1-1
clone_size: -
d_call: -
cdr3_length: 14

cdr3_aa: CASSLRSSGGYEQFF
cdr3_nt: TGTGCCAGCAGCTTAAGGTCTAGCGGGGGGTATGAGCAGTTCTTC
v_call: TRBV7-3
j_call: TRBJ2-1
clone_size: -
d_call: TRBD2
cdr3_length: 15

cdr3_aa: CASSERARQETQYF
cdr3_nt: TGTGCCAGCAGTGAAAGGGCACGCCAAGAGACCCAGTACTTC
v_call: TRBV2
j_call: TRBJ2-5
clone_size: -
d_call: -
cdr3_length: 14

cdr3_aa: CSVEGQVGEQYF
cdr3_nt: TGCAGCGTTGAGGGACAGGTGGGCGAGCAGTACTTC
v_call: TRBV29-1
j_call: TRBJ2-7
clone_size: -
d_call: TRBD1
cdr3_length: 12

cdr3_aa: CASSLRGNYGYTF
cdr3_nt: TGTGCCAGCAGCTTGCGGGGGAACTATGGCTACACCTTC
v_call: TRBV5-4
j_call: TRBJ1-2
clone_size: -
d_call: -
cdr3_length: 13

cdr3_aa: CASSPNRGENYGYTF
cdr3_nt: TGCGCCAGCAGCCCGAACAGGGGCGAAAACTATGGCTACACCTTC
v_call: TRBV5-1
j_call: TRBJ1-2
clone_size: -
d_call: TRBD1
cdr3_length: 15

cdr3_aa: CASSYGQGDHYGYTF
cdr3_nt: TGTGCCAGCAGTTACGGACAGGGCGATCACTATGGCTACACCTTC
v_call: TRBV28
j_call: TRBJ1-2
clone_size: -
d_call: TRBD1
cdr3_length: 15

cdr3_aa: CASSLGSYANTGELFF
cdr3_nt: TGCGCCAGCAGCTTGGGCAGCTACGCGAACACCGGGGAGCTGTTTTTT
v_call: TRBV5-1
j_call: TRBJ2-2
clone_size: -
d_call: -
cdr3_length: 16

cdr3_aa: CASSLEGNTEAFF
cdr3_nt: TGTGCCAGCAGCTTAGAAGGGAACACTGAAGCTTTCTTT
v_call: TRBV7-8
j_call: TRBJ1-1
clone_size: once
d_call: -
cdr3_length: 13

cdr3_aa: CASSPGQGWSEAFF
cdr3_nt: TGTGCCAGCAGCCCTGGACAGGGCTGGTCTGAAGCTTTCTTT
v_call: TRBV5-4
j_call: TRBJ1-1
clone_size: -
d_call: TRBD1
cdr3_length: 14

cdr3_aa: CAISDLNTQYF
cdr3_nt: TGTGCCATCAGTGATTTAAATACGCAGTATTTT
v_call: TRBV10-3
j_call: TRBJ2-3
clone_size: -
d_call: -
cdr3_length: 11

cdr3_aa: CASSPWTSGRAVYNEQFF
cdr3_nt: TGTGCCAGCAGCCCTTGGACTAGCGGGAGGGCCGTCTACAATGAGCAGTTCTTC
v_call: TRBV11-2
j_call: TRBJ2-1
clone_size: -
d_call: TRBD2
cdr3_length: 18

cdr3_aa: CASSERQALSYEQYF
cdr3_nt: TGTGCCAGCAGTGAACGACAGGCCCTAAGTTACGAGCAGTACTTC
v_call: TRBV2
j_call: TRBJ2-7
clone_size: -
d_call: -
cdr3_length: 15

cdr3_aa: CAWSGQMGNQPQHF
cdr3_nt: TGTGCCTGGAGTGGGCAGATGGGCAATCAGCCCCAGCATTTT
v_call: TRBV30
j_call: TRBJ1-5
clone_size: -
d_call: -
cdr3_length: 14

cdr3_aa: CASPRGQGWPGELFF
cdr3_nt: TGTGCCAGTCCGAGAGGACAGGGATGGCCCGGGGAGCTGTTTTTT
v_call: TRBV19
j_call: TRBJ2-2
clone_size: -
d_call: TRBD1
cdr3_length: 15

cdr3_aa: CASSLDLTGNTEAFF
cdr3_nt: TGTGCCAGCAGCTTAGATCTTACCGGGAACACTGAAGCTTTCTTT
v_call: TRBV7-4
j_call: TRBJ1-1
clone_size: -
d_call: -
cdr3_length: 15

cdr3_aa: CASSRRQVYEQYF
cdr3_nt: TGTGCCAGCAGCAGACGACAGGTCTACGAGCAGTACTTC
v_call: TRBV13
j_call: TRBJ2-7
clone_size: -
d_call: -
cdr3_length: 13

cdr3_aa: CASRGPGNQPQHF
cdr3_nt: TGTGCCAGCAGGGGGCCTGGCAATCAGCCCCAGCATTTT
v_call: TRBV6-5
j_call: TRBJ1-5
clone_size: -
d_call: -
cdr3_length: 13

cdr3_aa: CASSLALGWQGSWNTEAFF
cdr3_nt: TGTGCCAGCAGCTTAGCGCTCGGTTGGCAGGGGAGTTGGAACACTGAAGCTTTCTTT
v_call: TRBV7-2
j_call: TRBJ1-1
clone_size: -
d_call: -
cdr3_length: 19

cdr3_aa: CASSLGVRETQYF
cdr3_nt: TGTGCCAGCAGCTTAGGAGTCAGGGAGACCCAGTACTTC
v_call: TRBV7-6
j_call: TRBJ2-5
clone_size: -
d_call: -
cdr3_length: 13

cdr3_aa: CASSLDLTGNTEAFF
cdr3_nt: TGTGCCAGCAGCTTAGATTTAACAGGGAACACTGAAGCTTTCTTT
v_call: TRBV7-9
j_call: TRBJ1-1
clone_size: -
d_call: -
cdr3_length: 15

cdr3_aa: CASSLDGTLYNEQFF
cdr3_nt: TGTGCCAGCAGCTTAGACGGGACTCTGTACAATGAGCAGTTCTTC
v_call: TRBV11-3
j_call: TRBJ2-1
clone_size: -
d_call: -
cdr3_length: 15